This TCR beta chain appears in the sequencing data of a study of cytomegalovirus exposure and HLA in healthy donors. Study-level findings and limits: Later analysis identified a missense DCLRE1C variant that was linked to TCR beta V- and J-gene trimming.

The PCR ran on 60 Vbeta and 13 Jbeta primers. Sequenced by immunoSEQ multiplex PCR; TCRdb stores in-frame clones only, minus some. The table lists 65,000 to 95,000 clones, over 65% of them singletons, with around 3.2% in the top ten. On this clone: Antigen specificity is unknown.

V shed 3 bases and J shed 7 bases, with 6 bases lying between them. Germline assignment: CDR1 MNHEY and CDR2 SMNVEV (reference sequence). This CDR3 has 12 amino acids. The specimen was PBMCs. V gene TRBV27 combines with J gene TRBJ2-2; D call uncertain. This receptor was identified in a man aged 45-65 years in good health and CMV-seronegative. CDR3 sequence: CASSFFNGELFF. CDR3 DNA: TGTGCCAGCAGTTTTTTTAACGGGGAGCTGTTTTTT.